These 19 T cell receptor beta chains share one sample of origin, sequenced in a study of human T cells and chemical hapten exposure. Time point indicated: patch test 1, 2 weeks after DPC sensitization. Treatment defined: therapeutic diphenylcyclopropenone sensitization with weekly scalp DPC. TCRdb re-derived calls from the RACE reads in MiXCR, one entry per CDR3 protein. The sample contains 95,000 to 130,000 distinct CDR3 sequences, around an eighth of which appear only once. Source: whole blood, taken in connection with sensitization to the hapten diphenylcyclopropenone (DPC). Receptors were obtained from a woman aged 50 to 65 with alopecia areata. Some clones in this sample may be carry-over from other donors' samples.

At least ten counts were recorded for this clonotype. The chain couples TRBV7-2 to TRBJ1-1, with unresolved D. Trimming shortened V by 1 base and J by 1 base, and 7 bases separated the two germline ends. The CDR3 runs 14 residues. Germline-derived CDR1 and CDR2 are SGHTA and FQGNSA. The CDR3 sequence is CASSLGLWNTEAFF. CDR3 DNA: TGTGCCAGCAGCTTAGGTTTGTGGAACACTGAAGCTTTCTTT.

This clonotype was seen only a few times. Here the CDR3 reads CASSLGVSNYGYTF. CDR3 DNA sequence: TGTGCCAGCAGCTTAGGTGTCAGCAACTATGGCTACACCTTC. The gene calls are TRBV7-8 and TRBJ1-2, with D unclear. From germline, CDR1 is SGHVS and CDR2 FQNEAQ. Trimming removed 1 base from V and 2 bases from J, with 8 bases in between. The CDR3 has 14 amino acids.

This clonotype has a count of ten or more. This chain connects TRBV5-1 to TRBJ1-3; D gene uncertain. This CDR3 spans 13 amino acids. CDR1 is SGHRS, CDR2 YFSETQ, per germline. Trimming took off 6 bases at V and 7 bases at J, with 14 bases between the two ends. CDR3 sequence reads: CASMSSARNTIYF. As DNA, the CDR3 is TGCGCCAGCATGTCATCCGCGCGGAACACCATATATTTT. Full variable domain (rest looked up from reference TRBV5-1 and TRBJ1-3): KAGVTQTPRYLIKTRGQQVTLSCSPISGHRSVSWYQQTPGQGLQFLFEYFSETQRNKGNFPGRFSGRQFSNSRSEMNVSTLELGDSALYLCASMSSARNTIYFGEGSWLTVV.

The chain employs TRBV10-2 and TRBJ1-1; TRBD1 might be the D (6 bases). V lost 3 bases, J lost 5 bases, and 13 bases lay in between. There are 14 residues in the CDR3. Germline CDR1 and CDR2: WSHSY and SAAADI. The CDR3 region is CASSEPGRGTEAFF. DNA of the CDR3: TGCGCCAGCAGTGAACCGGGGAGGGGGACTGAAGCTTTCTTT.

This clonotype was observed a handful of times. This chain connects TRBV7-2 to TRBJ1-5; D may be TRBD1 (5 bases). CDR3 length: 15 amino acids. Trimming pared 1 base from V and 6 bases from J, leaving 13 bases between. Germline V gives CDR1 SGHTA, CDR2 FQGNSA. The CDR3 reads CASSLGWGETQPQHF. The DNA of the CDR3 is TGTGCCAGCAGCTTAGGATGGGGGGAAACTCAGCCCCAGCATTTT.

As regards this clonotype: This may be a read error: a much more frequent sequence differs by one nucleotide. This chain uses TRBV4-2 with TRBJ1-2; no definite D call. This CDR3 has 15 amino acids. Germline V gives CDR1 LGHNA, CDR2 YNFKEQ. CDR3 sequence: CASSEQRLTNYSYTF. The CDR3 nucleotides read TGTGCCAGCAGCGAACAGCGCCTTACTAACTATAGCTACACCTTC.

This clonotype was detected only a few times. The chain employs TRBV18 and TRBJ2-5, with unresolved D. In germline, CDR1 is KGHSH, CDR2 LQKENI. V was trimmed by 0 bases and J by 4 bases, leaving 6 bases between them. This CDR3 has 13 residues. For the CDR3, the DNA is TGTGCCAGCTCACCACCGGTTTCAGAGACCCAGTACTTC. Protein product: CASSPPVSETQYF.

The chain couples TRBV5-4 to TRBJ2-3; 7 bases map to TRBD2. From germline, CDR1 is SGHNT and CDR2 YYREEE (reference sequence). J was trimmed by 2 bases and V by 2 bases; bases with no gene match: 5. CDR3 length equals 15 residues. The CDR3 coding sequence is TGTGCCAGCAGCTTTCAGCGGGGTTACACAGATACGCAGTATTTT. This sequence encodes CASSFQRGYTDTQYF.

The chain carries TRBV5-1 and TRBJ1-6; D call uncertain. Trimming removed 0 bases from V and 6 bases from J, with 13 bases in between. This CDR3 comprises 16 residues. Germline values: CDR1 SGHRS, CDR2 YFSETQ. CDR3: CASSLEVGGPNSPLHF. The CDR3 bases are TGCGCCAGCAGCTTGGAGGTTGGCGGGCCTAATTCACCCCTCCACTTT.

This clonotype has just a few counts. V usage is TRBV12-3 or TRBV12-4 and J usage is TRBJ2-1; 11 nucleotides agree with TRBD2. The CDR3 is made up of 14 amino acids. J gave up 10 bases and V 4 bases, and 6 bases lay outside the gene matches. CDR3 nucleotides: TGTGCCAGCAGTTCACTAGCGGGAGTAACAGAGCAGTTCTTC. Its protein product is CASSSLAGVTEQFF.

DNA for the CDR3: TGTGCCAGCAGTGACCAGGGGTACGAGCAGTACTTC. This sequence encodes CASSDQGYEQYF. V and J are TRBV2 and TRBJ2-7; D possibly corresponds to TRBD1 (6 bases). V lost 3 bases and J lost 4, with 7 bases in between. Per germline, CDR1 SNHLY and CDR2 FYNNEI. This CDR3 comprises 12 residues.

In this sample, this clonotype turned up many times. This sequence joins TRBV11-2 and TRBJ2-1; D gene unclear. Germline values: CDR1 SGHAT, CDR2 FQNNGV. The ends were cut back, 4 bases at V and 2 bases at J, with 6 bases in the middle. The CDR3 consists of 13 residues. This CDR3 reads CASSSRTYNEQFF. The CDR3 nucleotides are TGTGCCAGCAGCTCCCGGACCTACAATGAGCAGTTCTTC.

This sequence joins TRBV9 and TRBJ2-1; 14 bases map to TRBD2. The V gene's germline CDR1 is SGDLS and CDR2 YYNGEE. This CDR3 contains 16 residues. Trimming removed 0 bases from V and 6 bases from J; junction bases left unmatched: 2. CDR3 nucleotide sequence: TGTGCCAGCAGCGTAGGTGGGACTAGCGGGAGCAATGAGCAGTTCTTC. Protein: CASSVGGTSGSNEQFF.

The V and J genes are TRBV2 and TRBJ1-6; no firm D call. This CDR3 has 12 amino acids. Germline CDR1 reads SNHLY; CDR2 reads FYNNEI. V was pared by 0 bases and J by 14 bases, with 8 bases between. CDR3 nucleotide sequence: TGTGCCAGCAGTGAAGCCGGGTTAACCCTCCACTTT. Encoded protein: CASSEAGLTLHF.

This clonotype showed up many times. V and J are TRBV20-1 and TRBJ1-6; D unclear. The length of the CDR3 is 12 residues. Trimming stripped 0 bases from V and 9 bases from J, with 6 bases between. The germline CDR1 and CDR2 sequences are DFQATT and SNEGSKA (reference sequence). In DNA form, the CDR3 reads TGCAGTGCTAGAGAATCCAGTTCACCCCTCCACTTT. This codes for CSARESSSPLHF.

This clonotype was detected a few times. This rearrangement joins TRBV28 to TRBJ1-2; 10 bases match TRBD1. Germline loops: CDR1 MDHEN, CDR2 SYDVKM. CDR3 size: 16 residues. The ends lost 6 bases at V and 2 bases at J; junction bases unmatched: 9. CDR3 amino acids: CASRLSRGQGNYGYTF. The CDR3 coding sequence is TGTGCCAGCAGGCTGAGTCGGGGACAGGGGAACTATGGCTACACCTTC.

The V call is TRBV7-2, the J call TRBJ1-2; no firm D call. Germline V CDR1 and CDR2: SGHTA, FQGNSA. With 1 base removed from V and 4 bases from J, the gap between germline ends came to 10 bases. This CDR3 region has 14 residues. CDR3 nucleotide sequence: TGTGCCAGCAGCTTAGTTGACCTGAGCTATGGCTACACCTTC. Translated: CASSLVDLSYGYTF.

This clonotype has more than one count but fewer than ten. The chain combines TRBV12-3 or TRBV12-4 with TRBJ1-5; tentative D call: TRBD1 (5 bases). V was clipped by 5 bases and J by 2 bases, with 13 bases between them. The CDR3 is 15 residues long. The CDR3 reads CASSGGLLGNQPQHF. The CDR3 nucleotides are TGTGCCAGCAGTGGGGGGTTATTGGGCAATCAGCCCCAGCATTTT.

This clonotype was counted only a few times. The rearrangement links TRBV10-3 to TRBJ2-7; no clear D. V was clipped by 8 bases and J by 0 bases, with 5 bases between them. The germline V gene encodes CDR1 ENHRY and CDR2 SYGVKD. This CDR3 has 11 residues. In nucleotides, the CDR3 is TGTGCCATCTCGGACTCCTACGAGCAGTACTTC. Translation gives CAISDSYEQYF.